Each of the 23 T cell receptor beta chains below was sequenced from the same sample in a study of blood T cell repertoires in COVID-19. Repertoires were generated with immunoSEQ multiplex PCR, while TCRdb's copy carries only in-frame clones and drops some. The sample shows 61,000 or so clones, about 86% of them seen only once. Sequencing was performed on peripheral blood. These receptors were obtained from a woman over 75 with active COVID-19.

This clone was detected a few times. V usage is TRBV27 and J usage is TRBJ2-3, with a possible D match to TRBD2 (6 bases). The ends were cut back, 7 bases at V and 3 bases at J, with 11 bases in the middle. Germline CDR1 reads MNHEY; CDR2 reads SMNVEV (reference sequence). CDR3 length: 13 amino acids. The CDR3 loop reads CASKPGDTDTQYF. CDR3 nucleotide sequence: TGTGCCAGCAAACCGGGGGATACAGATACGCAGTATTTT.

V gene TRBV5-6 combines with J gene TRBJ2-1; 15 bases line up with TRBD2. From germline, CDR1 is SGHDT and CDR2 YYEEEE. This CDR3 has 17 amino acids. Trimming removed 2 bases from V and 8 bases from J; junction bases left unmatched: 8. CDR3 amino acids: CASSLSGTSGGNDEQFF. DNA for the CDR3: TGTGCCAGCAGCTTAAGCGGGACTAGCGGGGGGAACGATGAGCAGTTCTTC.

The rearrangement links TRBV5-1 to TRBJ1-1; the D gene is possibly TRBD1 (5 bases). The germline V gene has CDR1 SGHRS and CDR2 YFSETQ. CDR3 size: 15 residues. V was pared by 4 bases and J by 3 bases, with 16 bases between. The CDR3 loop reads CASSPRAGRDTEAFF. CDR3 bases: TGCGCCAGCAGCCCCCGCGCAGGGAGGGACACTGAAGCTTTCTTT.

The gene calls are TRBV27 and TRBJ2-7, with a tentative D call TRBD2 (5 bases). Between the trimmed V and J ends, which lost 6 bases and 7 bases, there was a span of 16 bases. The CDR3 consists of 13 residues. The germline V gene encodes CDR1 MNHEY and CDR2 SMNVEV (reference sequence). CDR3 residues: CASRPTSVSEQYF. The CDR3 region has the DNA TGTGCCAGCAGACCTACTAGTGTCTCGGAGCAGTACTTC.

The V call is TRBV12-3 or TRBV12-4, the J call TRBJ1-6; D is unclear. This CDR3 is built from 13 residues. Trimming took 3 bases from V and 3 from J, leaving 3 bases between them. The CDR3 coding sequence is TGTGCCAGCAGTTTCGGCTATAATTCACCCCTCCACTTT. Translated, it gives CASSFGYNSPLHF.

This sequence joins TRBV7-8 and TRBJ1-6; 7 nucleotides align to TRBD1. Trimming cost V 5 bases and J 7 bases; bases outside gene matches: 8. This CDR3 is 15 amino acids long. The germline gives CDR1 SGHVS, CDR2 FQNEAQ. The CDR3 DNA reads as TGTGCCAGCAGCCCCCCAGGGGGGTTCAATTCACCCCTCCACTTT. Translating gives CASSPPGGFNSPLHF.

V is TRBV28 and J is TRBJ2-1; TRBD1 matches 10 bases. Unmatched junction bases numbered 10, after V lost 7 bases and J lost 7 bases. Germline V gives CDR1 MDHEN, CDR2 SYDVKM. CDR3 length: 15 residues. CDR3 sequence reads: CASTRPGQGWNEQFF. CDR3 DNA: TGTGCCAGCACCCGCCCGGGACAGGGGTGGAATGAGCAGTTCTTC.

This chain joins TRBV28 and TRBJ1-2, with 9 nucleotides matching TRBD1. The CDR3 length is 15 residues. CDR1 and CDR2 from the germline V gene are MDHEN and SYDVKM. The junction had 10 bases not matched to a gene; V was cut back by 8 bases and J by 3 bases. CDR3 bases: TGTGCCAGCCTGGGTTCGGGACAGGGACACTATGGCTACACCTTC. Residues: CASLGSGQGHYGYTF.

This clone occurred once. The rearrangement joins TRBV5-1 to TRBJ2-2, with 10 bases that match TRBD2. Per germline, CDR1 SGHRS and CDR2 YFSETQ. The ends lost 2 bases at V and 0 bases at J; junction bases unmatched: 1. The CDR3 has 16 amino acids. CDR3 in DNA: TGCGCCAGCAGCTTACTAGCGGGGTCGAACACCGGGGAGCTGTTTTTT. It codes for CASSLLAGSNTGELFF.

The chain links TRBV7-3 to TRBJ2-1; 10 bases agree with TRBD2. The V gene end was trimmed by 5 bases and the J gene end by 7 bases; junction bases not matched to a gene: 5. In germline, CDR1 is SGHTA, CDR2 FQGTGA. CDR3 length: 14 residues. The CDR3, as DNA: TGTGCCAGCAGCCGGACTAGCGGCTCGAATGAGCAGTTCTTC. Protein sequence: CASSRTSGSNEQFF.

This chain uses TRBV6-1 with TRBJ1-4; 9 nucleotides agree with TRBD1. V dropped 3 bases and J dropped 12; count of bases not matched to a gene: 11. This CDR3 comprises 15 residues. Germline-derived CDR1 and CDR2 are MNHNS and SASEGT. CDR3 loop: CASSEGQGPFEELFF. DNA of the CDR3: TGTGCCAGCAGTGAGGGACAGGGCCCTTTTGAGGAACTGTTTTTT.

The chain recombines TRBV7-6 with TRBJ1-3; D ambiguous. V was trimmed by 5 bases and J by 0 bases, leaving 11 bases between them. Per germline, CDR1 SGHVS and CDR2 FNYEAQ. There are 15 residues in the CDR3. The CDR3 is CASSPVGVSGNTIYF. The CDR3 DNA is TGTGCCAGCAGCCCCGTCGGGGTCTCTGGAAACACCATATATTTT. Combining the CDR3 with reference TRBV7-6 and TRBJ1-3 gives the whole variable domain GAGVSQSPRYKVTKRGQDVALRCDPISGHVSLYWYRQALGQGPEFLTYFNYEAQQDKSGLPNDRFSAERPEGSISTLTIQRTEQRDSAMYRCASSPVGVSGNTIYFGEGSWLTVV.

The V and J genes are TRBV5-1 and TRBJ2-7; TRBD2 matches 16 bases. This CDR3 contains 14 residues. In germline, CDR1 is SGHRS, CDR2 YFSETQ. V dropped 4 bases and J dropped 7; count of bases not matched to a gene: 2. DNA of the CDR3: TGCGCCAGCAGCCCGGGACTAGCGGGGGGGGAGCAGTACTTC. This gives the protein CASSPGLAGGEQYF.

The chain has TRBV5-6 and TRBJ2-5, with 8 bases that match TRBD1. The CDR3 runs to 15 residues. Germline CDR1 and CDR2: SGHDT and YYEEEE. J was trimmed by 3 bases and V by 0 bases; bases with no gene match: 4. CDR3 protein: CASSLVTGVEETQYF. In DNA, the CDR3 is TGTGCCAGCAGCTTGGTGACAGGGGTTGAAGAGACCCAGTACTTC.

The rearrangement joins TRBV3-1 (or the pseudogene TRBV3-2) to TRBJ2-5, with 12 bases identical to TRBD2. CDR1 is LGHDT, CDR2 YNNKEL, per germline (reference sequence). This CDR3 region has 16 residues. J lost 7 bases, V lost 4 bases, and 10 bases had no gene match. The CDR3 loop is CASSPGTSGPRGTQYF. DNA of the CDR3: TGTGCCAGCAGCCCCGGGACTAGCGGGCCCCGGGGGACCCAGTACTTC.

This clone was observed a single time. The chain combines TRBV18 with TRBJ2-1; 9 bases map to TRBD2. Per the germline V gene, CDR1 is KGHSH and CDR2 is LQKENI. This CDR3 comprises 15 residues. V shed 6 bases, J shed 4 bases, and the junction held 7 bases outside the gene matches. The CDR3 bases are TGTGCCAGCTCGCCGGGACTAGCTCGATACAATGAGCAGTTCTTC. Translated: CASSPGLARYNEQFF.

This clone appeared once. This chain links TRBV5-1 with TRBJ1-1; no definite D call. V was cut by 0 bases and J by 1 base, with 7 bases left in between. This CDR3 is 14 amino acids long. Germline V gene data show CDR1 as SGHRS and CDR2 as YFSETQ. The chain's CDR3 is CASSLVRWNTEAFF. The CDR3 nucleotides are TGCGCCAGCAGCTTGGTTAGATGGAACACTGAAGCTTTCTTT. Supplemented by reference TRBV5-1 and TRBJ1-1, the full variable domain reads KAGVTQTPRYLIKTRGQQVTLSCSPISGHRSVSWYQQTPGQGLQFLFEYFSETQRNKGNFPGRFSGRQFSNSRSEMNVSTLELGDSALYLCASSLVRWNTEAFFGQGTRLTVV.

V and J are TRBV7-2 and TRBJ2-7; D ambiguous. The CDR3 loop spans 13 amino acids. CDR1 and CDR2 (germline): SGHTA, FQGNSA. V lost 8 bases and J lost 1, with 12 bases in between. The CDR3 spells CASSEATSYEQYF. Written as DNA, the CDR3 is TGTGCCAGCTCCGAGGCCACTTCCTACGAGCAGTACTTC.

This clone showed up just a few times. The CDR3 coding sequence is TGTGCCAGCACTTTGACAGGGGCTCAAGAGACCCAGTACTTC. Encoded protein: CASTLTGAQETQYF. The chain couples TRBV2 to TRBJ2-5, with 8 nucleotides matching TRBD1. With 7 bases clipped from V and 2 bases from J, the junction kept 6 bases outside the gene matches. Germline lookup yields CDR1 SNHLY and CDR2 FYNNEI. The CDR3 consists of 14 residues.

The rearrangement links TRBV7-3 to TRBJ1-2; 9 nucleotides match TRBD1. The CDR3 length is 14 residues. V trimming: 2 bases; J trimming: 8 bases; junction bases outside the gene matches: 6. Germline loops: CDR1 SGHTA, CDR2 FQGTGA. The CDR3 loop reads CASSLSGTGRGYTF. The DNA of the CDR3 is TGTGCCAGCAGCTTATCCGGGACAGGGCGGGGCTACACCTTC.

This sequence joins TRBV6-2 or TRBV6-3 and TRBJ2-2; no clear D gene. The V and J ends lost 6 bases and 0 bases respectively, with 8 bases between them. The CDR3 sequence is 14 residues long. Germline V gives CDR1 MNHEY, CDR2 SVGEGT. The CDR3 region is CASSRYTNTGELFF. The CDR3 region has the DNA TGTGCCAGCAGCAGATACACGAACACCGGGGAGCTGTTTTTT.

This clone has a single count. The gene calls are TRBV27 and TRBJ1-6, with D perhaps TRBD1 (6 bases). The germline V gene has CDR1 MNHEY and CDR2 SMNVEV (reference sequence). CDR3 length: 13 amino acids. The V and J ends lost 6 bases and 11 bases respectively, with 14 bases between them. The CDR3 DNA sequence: TGTGCCAGCAGCCTACGGGGGGGCACACCCCTCCACTTT. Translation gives CASSLRGGTPLHF.

The CDR3 nucleotides read TGTGCCAGCAGTTTACAAATCGGGGGCATTCAGTACTTC. Translated: CASSLQIGGIQYF. V gene TRBV12-3 or TRBV12-4 combines with J gene TRBJ2-4, with D maybe TRBD2 (6 bases). This CDR3 is built from 13 residues. The V gene lost 2 bases and the J gene lost 9 bases, with 11 bases spanning the gap.